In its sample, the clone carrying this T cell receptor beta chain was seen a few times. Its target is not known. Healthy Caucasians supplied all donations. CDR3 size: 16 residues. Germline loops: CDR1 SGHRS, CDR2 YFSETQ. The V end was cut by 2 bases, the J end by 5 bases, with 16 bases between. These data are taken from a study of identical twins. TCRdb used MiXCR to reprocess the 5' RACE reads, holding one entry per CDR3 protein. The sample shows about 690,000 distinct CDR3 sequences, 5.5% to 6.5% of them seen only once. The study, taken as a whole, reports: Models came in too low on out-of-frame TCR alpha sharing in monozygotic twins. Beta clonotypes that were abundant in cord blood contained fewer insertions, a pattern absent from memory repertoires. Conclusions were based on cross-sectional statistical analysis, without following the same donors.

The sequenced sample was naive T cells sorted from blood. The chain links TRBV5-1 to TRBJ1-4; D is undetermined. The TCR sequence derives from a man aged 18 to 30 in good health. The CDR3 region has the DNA TGCGCCAGCAGCTTACTACCGGACGCAGGCAATGAAAAACTGTTTTTT. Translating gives CASSLLPDAGNEKLFF.